The entry that follows covers one T cell receptor (beta chain) sequence. Bulk CD8+ and CD4+ cells came from magnetic negative isolation; CD8+ TEMRA by FACS. The data belong to a study of CD8 T cells in Susac syndrome. Reverse transcription of roughly 0.5 to 1 ug RNA was performed with random hexamers. TCRdb redid the calling of the immunoSEQ multiplex PCR reads with MiXCR, one entry per CDR3 protein. The table has about 120,000 distinct CDR3 sequences, 85% to 95% seen once. J lost 2 bases, V lost 3 bases, and 13 bases had no gene match. This CDR3 contains 20 residues. Germline V gives CDR1 LGHDT, CDR2 YNNKEL (reference sequence).

The chain links TRBV3-1 to TRBJ2-2, with 12 positions matching TRBD2. The specimen sequenced was CD8+ T cells from PBMCs. This clonotype originated in a human donor in good health. CDR3: CASSHLQLAGGRTNTGELFF. CDR3 in DNA: TGTGCCAGCAGCCACTTGCAACTAGCGGGGGGCCGAACTAACACCGGGGAGCTGTTTTTT.